Listed below are T cell receptor beta chains from one sample, sequenced in a study of metastatic and nonmetastatic thyroid tumors. TCRdb used MiXCR to call clones anew from the PCR reads. The table lists tens of thousands of clones, about 12% of them singletons. The sequencing input was blood. Every receptor here comes from a male donor with papillary thyroid cancer or a benign thyroid nodule (not recorded which). Some clones in this sample may be carry-over from other donors' samples. Both conserved end residues are part of each CDR3. A D gene is named only where the DNA matches it firmly. Size tells how often a clone was seen (once, few, many) or the class of an expanded clone, and some rows leave it out.

D gene: TRBD2; V gene: TRBV4-1; J gene: TRBJ2-7; clone size: .; CDR3 DNA: TGCGCCAGCAGCCAAGGGGGGACTAGTTTCTACGAGCAGTACTTC; CDR3 protein: CASSQGGTSFYEQYF
D gene: TRBD1; V gene: TRBV9; J gene: TRBJ1-3; clone size: many; CDR3 DNA: TGTGCCAGCAGCGTAGATGCAGGGGGCTCTGGAAACACCATATATTTT; CDR3 protein: CASSVDAGGSGNTIYF
D gene: TRBD1; V gene: TRBV5-4; J gene: TRBJ1-2; clone size: .; CDR3 DNA: TGTGCCAGCAGCTTGGCCCAGGGGGCGGGCATCTATGGCTACACCTTC; CDR3 protein: CASSLAQGAGIYGYTF
D gene: .; V gene: TRBV5-6; J gene: TRBJ2-7; clone size: few; CDR3 DNA: TGTGCCAGCAGCCTCCAAATGGGGCCCTACGAGCAGTACTTC; CDR3 protein: CASSLQMGPYEQYF
D gene: .; V gene: TRBV20-1; J gene: TRBJ2-7; clone size: .; CDR3 DNA: TGCAGTGCTAGAGATGGTGGCAGTTCCTACGAGCAGTACTTC; CDR3 protein: CSARDGGSSYEQYF
D gene: .; V gene: TRBV6-2/TRBV6-3; J gene: TRBJ1-5; clone size: .; CDR3 DNA: TGTGCCTGCAGTTACTTCCGGATCTCAGATATCAATCAGCCCCAGCATTTT; CDR3 protein: CACSYFRISDINQPQHF
D gene: .; V gene: TRBV24-1; J gene: TRBJ1-2; clone size: many; CDR3 DNA: TGTGCCACCAGTGAGGGGGGCCCCCTCTATGGCTACACCTTC; CDR3 protein: CATSEGGPLYGYTF
D gene: .; V gene: TRBV4-3; J gene: TRBJ2-2; clone size: many; CDR3 DNA: TGCGCCAGCAGCCCGCGGGCAGGGGACACCGGGGAGCTGTTTTTT; CDR3 protein: CASSPRAGDTGELFF
D gene: TRBD2; V gene: TRBV20-1; J gene: TRBJ2-3; clone size: many; CDR3 DNA: TGCAGTGCTAGAGAAAGATCCGAAACTAGCGGGAGGAGGGGAGATACGCAGTATTTT; CDR3 protein: CSARERSETSGRRGDTQYF
D gene: .; V gene: TRBV5-6; J gene: TRBJ1-1; clone size: few; CDR3 DNA: TGTGCCAGCAGCCTACCTGGGTTGAACACTGAAGCTTTCTTT; CDR3 protein: CASSLPGLNTEAFF
D gene: .; V gene: TRBV7-2; J gene: TRBJ2-1; clone size: many; CDR3 DNA: TGTGCCAGCAGCCCGCCGGGTCGCCAGCATGAGCAGTTCTTC; CDR3 protein: CASSPPGRQHEQFF
D gene: .; V gene: TRBV14; J gene: TRBJ2-7; clone size: many; CDR3 DNA: TGTGCCAGCAGCTCCTTACAGAGGACGTACGAGCAGTACTTC; CDR3 protein: CASSSLQRTYEQYF
D gene: .; V gene: TRBV20-1; J gene: TRBJ2-1; clone size: many; CDR3 DNA: TGCAGTGCCCCAATACCCCCGGACAGCCCAGGCAACAATGAGCAGTTCTTC; CDR3 protein: CSAPIPPDSPGNNEQFF
D gene: TRBD2; V gene: TRBV28; J gene: TRBJ2-7; clone size: .; CDR3 DNA: TGTGCCAGCAGTGCGTGGACTAGCGGGGGTCGATCGCCCCCCTACGAGCAGTACTTC; CDR3 protein: CASSAWTSGGRSPPYEQYF
D gene: TRBD1; V gene: TRBV7-9; J gene: TRBJ1-6; clone size: many; CDR3 DNA: TGTGCCAGCAGCTCCAGGGGGGCCAGCTCCTATAATTCACCCCTCCACTTT; CDR3 protein: CASSSRGASSYNSPLHF
D gene: TRBD2; V gene: TRBV11-2; J gene: TRBJ2-7; clone size: many; CDR3 DNA: TGTGCCAGCAGCTCGAGCGGGAGCTACGAGCAGTACTTC; CDR3 protein: CASSSSGSYEQYF
D gene: .; V gene: TRBV6-2/TRBV6-3; J gene: TRBJ1-2; clone size: few; CDR3 DNA: TGTGCCAGCAGTTACGCAACAGGGTGTCGGTGCTACACCTTC; CDR3 protein: CASSYATGCRCYTF
D gene: TRBD2; V gene: TRBV27; J gene: TRBJ2-1; clone size: .; CDR3 DNA: TGTGCCAGCAGTCTCCAAGCGGGGGACTACAATGAGCAGTTCTTC; CDR3 protein: CASSLQAGDYNEQFF
D gene: .; V gene: TRBV7-9; J gene: TRBJ1-1; clone size: many; CDR3 DNA: TGTGCCAGCAGCTTGGATATAGCGGGAAACACTGAAGCTTTCTTT; CDR3 protein: CASSLDIAGNTEAFF
D gene: .; V gene: TRBV14; J gene: TRBJ2-5; clone size: .; CDR3 DNA: TGTGCCAGCAGCCAAGCACCTCAAGAGACCCAGTACTTC; CDR3 protein: CASSQAPQETQYF
D gene: TRBD1; V gene: TRBV20-1; J gene: TRBJ1-5; clone size: many; CDR3 DNA: TGCAGTGCTAGAGATACCTTACGGGACAGGGGATCTCAGCCCCAGCATTTT; CDR3 protein: CSARDTLRDRGSQPQHF
D gene: TRBD2; V gene: TRBV11-2; J gene: TRBJ2-1; clone size: many; CDR3 DNA: TGTGCCAGCAGCTTAGATCCCGGACTAGCCCCTGAGCAGTTCTTC; CDR3 protein: CASSLDPGLAPEQFF
D gene: .; V gene: TRBV28; J gene: TRBJ2-1; clone size: many; CDR3 DNA: TGTGCCAGCATCCTAGGGGGACTTACGGGCCCCTCAGCCTACAATGAGCAGTTCTTC; CDR3 protein: CASILGGLTGPSAYNEQFF
D gene: .; V gene: TRBV19; J gene: TRBJ2-7; clone size: many; CDR3 DNA: TGTGCCAGTAGCAGGGTAAGGAATTCCTACGAGCAGTACTTC; CDR3 protein: CASSRVRNSYEQYF
D gene: .; V gene: TRBV12-3/TRBV12-4; J gene: TRBJ2-3; clone size: many; CDR3 DNA: TGTGCCAGCAGTCGCGGGGACAGCACAGATACGCAGTATTTT; CDR3 protein: CASSRGDSTDTQYF
D gene: .; V gene: TRBV5-6; J gene: TRBJ2-7; clone size: many; CDR3 DNA: TGTGCCAGCAGCTTCCAGGGCTTTACCTACGAGCAGTACTTC; CDR3 protein: CASSFQGFTYEQYF
D gene: TRBD2; V gene: TRBV11-2; J gene: TRBJ2-1; clone size: many; CDR3 DNA: TGTGCCAGCAGCTCCCCCCTAGCGGGAGTGGGGAATGAGCAGTTCTTC; CDR3 protein: CASSSPLAGVGNEQFF
D gene: .; V gene: TRBV19; J gene: TRBJ1-1; clone size: many; CDR3 DNA: TGTGCCAGTAGACCGGGGAACACTGAAGCTTTCTTT; CDR3 protein: CASRPGNTEAFF
D gene: .; V gene: TRBV7-2; J gene: TRBJ2-7; clone size: many; CDR3 DNA: TGTGCCAGCAGCTTAGCCAGATACGAGCAGTACTTC; CDR3 protein: CASSLARYEQYF
D gene: .; V gene: TRBV6-5; J gene: TRBJ2-3; clone size: few; CDR3 DNA: TGTGCCAGCAGTTACCTGGCGGTGCTTACAGATACGCAGTATTTT; CDR3 protein: CASSYLAVLTDTQYF
D gene: .; V gene: TRBV19; J gene: TRBJ1-5; clone size: many; CDR3 DNA: TGTGCCAGTAGTATAAACCCTATCAGCAATCAGCCCCAGCATTTT; CDR3 protein: CASSINPISNQPQHF
D gene: .; V gene: TRBV14; J gene: TRBJ2-1; clone size: many; CDR3 DNA: TGTGCCAGCAGCCCCACCCTAGGGATCAATGAGCAGTTCTTC; CDR3 protein: CASSPTLGINEQFF
D gene: TRBD2; V gene: TRBV12-3/TRBV12-4; J gene: TRBJ2-2; clone size: .; CDR3 DNA: TGTGCCAGCAGAATAGCGGGAGGGCCGGCCTACACCGGGGAGCTGTTTTTT; CDR3 protein: CASRIAGGPAYTGELFF
D gene: .; V gene: TRBV5-1; J gene: TRBJ1-2; clone size: many; CDR3 DNA: TGCGCCAGCAGCTTGAGCGCTTCGGATGGCTACACCTTC; CDR3 protein: CASSLSASDGYTF
D gene: .; V gene: TRBV20-1; J gene: TRBJ2-7; clone size: many; CDR3 DNA: TGCAGTGCTAACCCTGGGGCGGGGGCGAGGTACGAGCAGTACTTC; CDR3 protein: CSANPGAGARYEQYF
D gene: .; V gene: TRBV7-2; J gene: TRBJ1-5; clone size: many; CDR3 DNA: TGTGCCAGCAGCTTAACAGGGAGACAGCCCCAGCATTTT; CDR3 protein: CASSLTGRQPQHF
D gene: .; V gene: TRBV12-3/TRBV12-4; J gene: TRBJ1-2; clone size: many; CDR3 DNA: TGTGCCAGCAGTTTAGCGACGGCAATCTATGGCTACACCTTC; CDR3 protein: CASSLATAIYGYTF
D gene: TRBD2; V gene: TRBV10-3; J gene: TRBJ2-3; clone size: many; CDR3 DNA: TGTGCCATCAGCGATAGCGGGAGCACAGATACGCAGTATTTT; CDR3 protein: CAISDSGSTDTQYF
D gene: .; V gene: TRBV6-2/TRBV6-3; J gene: TRBJ2-1; clone size: .; CDR3 DNA: TGTGCCAGCAGTTACCCGTCAACAAGTCTCACTGAGCAGTTCTTC; CDR3 protein: CASSYPSTSLTEQFF
D gene: .; V gene: TRBV28; J gene: TRBJ1-1; clone size: .; CDR3 DNA: TGTGCCAGCAGTCCTACCGGTGCAGGAGACGCTGAAGCTTTCTTT; CDR3 protein: CASSPTGAGDAEAFF
D gene: TRBD2; V gene: TRBV4-1; J gene: TRBJ2-7; clone size: .; CDR3 DNA: TGCGCCAGCAGCCAGCGTACTAGCGGCACCTACGAGCAGTACTTC; CDR3 protein: CASSQRTSGTYEQYF